The 25 T cell receptor beta chains below all came from one sample that was sequenced in a study of blood T cell repertoires in COVID-19. Here immunoSEQ multiplex PCR was the method, and the copy in TCRdb shows in-frame clones only, minus some. The table lists roughly 200,000 clones, 88% of them singletons. The sample consisted of peripheral blood. Source of these receptors: a man aged 40-49 years with active or convalescent COVID-19.

The chain has TRBV28 and TRBJ1-1, with D unclear. V was pared by 6 bases and J by 0 bases, with 2 bases between. The germline CDR1 and CDR2 sequences are MDHEN and SYDVKM. This CDR3 contains 11 residues. The CDR3, as DNA: TGTGCCAGCAGCGTGAACACTGAAGCTTTCTTT. Translating it yields CASSVNTEAFF.

The chain uses TRBV2 and TRBJ2-7; D remains ambiguous. The CDR3 is 12 residues long. The V end lost 7 bases, the J end lost 6 bases, and 13 bases lay between the germline ends. CDR1 and CDR2 from the germline V gene are SNHLY and FYNNEI. The DNA for the CDR3 is TGTGCCAGCACCTTTCGGAGTGGCGAGCAGTACTTC. Its translation: CASTFRSGEQYF.

V and J are TRBV28 and TRBJ1-3; 12 nucleotides line up with TRBD1. Germline CDR1 reads MDHEN; CDR2 reads SYDVKM. The CDR3 extends over 16 amino acids. Trimming removed 6 bases from V and 3 bases from J; junction bases left unmatched: 6. CDR3 coding DNA: TGTGCCAGCAGGGACGGGACAGGGGGCTTTGGAAACACCATATATTTT. This sequence encodes CASRDGTGGFGNTIYF.

The V and J genes are TRBV21-1 and TRBJ2-7; TRBD2 is the table's D call, not checked against the DNA. TRBV21-1 is shown as a pseudogene. The CDR3 has 15 amino acids. The CDR3 DNA reads as TGTGCCAGCAGCAAAGAGGCGGCGGGATACTACGAGCAGTACTTC. Translated: CASSKEAAGYYEQYF.

V and J are TRBV29-1 and TRBJ1-1; a possible D gene is TRBD1 (5 bases). Germline V gene sequence: CDR1 SQVTM, CDR2 ANQGSEA. CDR3 length: 14 residues. V was cut by 6 bases and J by 2 bases, with 16 bases left in between. CDR3 sequence reads: CSVESAGDNTEAFF. The CDR3 DNA reads as TGCAGCGTCGAAAGTGCGGGGGACAACACTGAAGCTTTCTTT.

Comment on this clone: In the same sample, other DNA sequences code for this CDR3. V gene TRBV29-1 combines with J gene TRBJ2-5; 7 nucleotides agree with TRBD1. This CDR3 has 12 residues. Germline V gene lookup returns CDR1 SQVTM and CDR2 ANQGSEA. With V trimmed by 4 bases and J by 3 bases, 2 bases remained unmatched. Here the CDR3 DNA reads TGCAGCGTTGCTGGGACAGAAGAGACCCAGTACTTC. This gives the protein CSVAGTEETQYF. Combining the CDR3 with reference TRBV29-1 and TRBJ2-5 gives the whole variable domain SAVISQKPSRDICQRGTSLTIQCQVDSQVTMMFWYRQQPGQSLTLIATANQGSEATYESGFVIDKFPISRPNLTFSTLTVSNMSPEDSSIYLCSVAGTEETQYFGPGTRLLVL.

The gene calls are TRBV18 and TRBJ1-5, with 7 bases aligning to TRBD1. Looked up from germline, CDR1 is KGHSH and CDR2 is LQKENI. V shed 5 bases and J 0 bases; nucleotides not matched to a gene: 7. The CDR3 length is 16 residues. The CDR3 region has the DNA TGTGCCAGCTCAACGGGACAGTCGATTAGCAATCAGCCCCAGCATTTT. Translating it yields CASSTGQSISNQPQHF. Combining the CDR3 with reference TRBV18 and TRBJ1-5 gives the whole variable domain NAGVMQNPRHLVRRRGQEARLRCSPMKGHSHVYWYRQLPEEGLKFMVYLQKENIIDESGMPKERFSAEFPKEGPSILRIQQVVRGDSAAYFCASSTGQSISNQPQHFGDGTRLSIL.

The rearrangement links TRBV6-4 to TRBJ1-6; TRBD1 is a possible D gene (6 bases). Germline CDR1 reads MRHNA; CDR2 reads SNTAGT. Trimming removed 8 bases at V and 5 bases at J, with 16 bases between. This CDR3 has 15 residues. CDR3 bases: TGTGCCAGCCCGGGAAACAGGGCGAATAATTCACCCCTCCACTTT. Its protein product is CASPGNRANNSPLHF.

The chain carries TRBV19 and TRBJ2-7; 12 bases fit TRBD1. From germline, CDR1 is LNHDA and CDR2 SQIVND (reference sequence). The CDR3 totals 17 residues. With V trimmed by 1 base and J by 5 bases, 9 bases remained unmatched. CDR3: CASSIVFTGTGGDEQYF. The CDR3 DNA sequence: TGTGCCAGTAGTATAGTTTTCACCGGGACAGGGGGCGACGAGCAGTACTTC.

This chain uses TRBV6-5 with TRBJ1-3; a weak D match, TRBD1 (5 bases). The CDR3 extends over 14 amino acids. V shed 6 bases and J shed 2 bases, with 11 bases lying between them. The germline V gene encodes CDR1 MNHEY and CDR2 SVGAGI. CDR3: CASRKGGAGNTIYF. In nucleotides, the CDR3 is TGTGCCAGCAGAAAAGGAGGGGCTGGAAACACCATATATTTT.

The chain recombines TRBV19 with TRBJ1-6; 9 bases align to TRBD1. CDR1 LNHDA and CDR2 SQIVND come from the germline V gene (reference sequence). The CDR3 sequence is 13 residues long. The V and J ends lost 9 bases and 9 bases, in that order; junction bases with no gene match: 6. Here the CDR3 DNA reads TGTGCCAGCACGGGACAGGGAAGTTCACCCCTCCACTTT. Its protein product is CASTGQGSSPLHF.

The J gene is TRBJ1-5, the V gene TRBV27; 7 bases are a match to TRBD1. Germline CDR1 MNHEY, CDR2 SMNVEV (reference sequence). Trimming at V came to 3 bases and at J to 1 base, leaving 0 bases not matched to a gene. The CDR3 has 14 residues. CDR3: CASSLTGSNQPQHF. The CDR3 nucleotides read TGTGCCAGCAGTTTGACAGGGAGCAATCAGCCCCAGCATTTT.

The rearrangement links TRBV11-2 to TRBJ2-7; D may be TRBD2 (5 bases). The CDR3 has 14 residues. Germline-derived CDR1 and CDR2 are SGHAT and FQNNGV. V was pared by 1 base and J by 2 bases, with 9 bases between. CDR3 in amino acids: CASSLVSGTYEQYF. In DNA, the CDR3 is TGTGCCAGCAGCTTAGTGTCCGGGACCTACGAGCAGTACTTC. The full variable domain, with the rest looked up from reference TRBV11-2 and TRBJ2-7, is EAGVAQSPRYKIIEKRQSVAFWCNPISGHATLYWYQQILGQGPKLLIQFQNNGVVDDSQLPKDRFSAERLKGVDSTLKIQPAKLEDSAVYLCASSLVSGTYEQYFGPGTRLTVT.

This clone occurred a few times. This chain links TRBV29-1 with TRBJ1-1; 7 nucleotides line up with TRBD1. CDR1 and CDR2 (germline): SQVTM, ANQGSEA. V dropped 7 bases and J dropped 0; count of bases not matched to a gene: 5. This CDR3 is 13 amino acids long. The CDR3 reads CSAETGMNTEAFF. The CDR3 bases are TGCAGCGCTGAGACAGGGATGAACACTGAAGCTTTCTTT.

The V and J genes are TRBV5-4 and TRBJ2-6; D may be TRBD1 (5 bases). With 3 bases removed from V and 1 base from J, the gap between germline ends came to 8 bases. The CDR3 covers 15 residues. Germline CDR1 reads SGHNT; CDR2 reads YYREEE (reference sequence). In DNA form, the CDR3 reads TGTGCCAGCAGCTACACAGGTTCTGGGGCCAACGTCCTGACTTTC. The encoded protein is CASSYTGSGANVLTF.

The V call is TRBV2, the J call TRBJ2-3, with D possibly being TRBD2 (5 bases). CDR1 is SNHLY and CDR2 is FYNNEI in the germline V gene. This CDR3 spans 16 amino acids. V was pared by 2 bases and J by 1 base, with 13 bases between. CDR3 residues: CASSESGSVRTDTQYF. In nucleotides, the CDR3 is TGTGCCAGCAGTGAATCGGGTAGCGTTCGCACAGATACGCAGTATTTT.

Turning to this clone: A junction end diverges from the germline sequence, so it may reflect a read error. This chain links TRBV5-6 with TRBJ2-5, with TRBD2 matching over 7 bases. The germline CDR1 and CDR2 sequences are SGHDT and YYEEEE. The CDR3 length is 14 residues. CDR3 bases: TGCCCCAGATGGGCGGGAGATCCCCAAGAGACCCAGTACTTC. This codes for CPRWAGDPQETQYF.

This clone was counted once. CDR3 amino acids: CATSDGDRAYEQYF. CDR3 DNA sequence: TGTGCCACCAGTGATGGGGACAGGGCCTACGAGCAGTACTTC. The chain couples TRBV24-1 to TRBJ2-7; 9 bases map to TRBD1. The ends lost 3 bases at V and 2 bases at J; junction bases unmatched: 1. Germline loops: CDR1 KGHDR, CDR2 SFDVKD. The CDR3 runs 14 residues.

The chain combines TRBV5-1 with TRBJ1-2, with a tentative D call TRBD1 (6 bases). Germline V gene lookup returns CDR1 SGHRS and CDR2 YFSETQ. Trimming left V 5 bases short and J 2 bases short, with 16 bases between. The CDR3 is 15 amino acids. In DNA, the CDR3 is TGCGCCAGCAGTTCTACACCGGGACAAAACTATGGCTACACCTTC. This gives the protein CASSSTPGQNYGYTF. Full variable domain (outside the CDR3, taken from reference TRBV5-1 and TRBJ1-2): KAGVTQTPRYLIKTRGQQVTLSCSPISGHRSVSWYQQTPGQGLQFLFEYFSETQRNKGNFPGRFSGRQFSNSRSEMNVSTLELGDSALYLCASSSTPGQNYGYTFGSGTRLTVV.

In this sample, this clone turned up once. The chain joins TRBV7-3 to TRBJ1-5; D is possibly TRBD1 (5 bases). V was clipped by 10 bases and J by 1 base, with 32 bases between them. The CDR3 spans 20 residues. CDR1 SGHTA and CDR2 FQGTGA come from the germline V gene. The chain's CDR3 is CATLSVPGVGGGKSNQPQHF. The CDR3 coding sequence is TGTGCCACCCTCTCTGTCCCCGGTGTGGGGGGAGGGAAAAGCAATCAGCCCCAGCATTTT. The full variable domain, completed using reference TRBV7-3 and TRBJ1-5, is GAGVSQTPSNKVTEKGKYVELRCDPISGHTALYWYRQSLGQGPEFLIYFQGTGAADDSGLPNDRFFAVRPEGSVSTLKIQRTERGDSAVYLCATLSVPGVGGGKSNQPQHFGDGTRLSIL.

The chain couples TRBV7-8 to TRBJ1-3; unclear D gene. The CDR3 spans 13 residues. V dropped 1 base and J dropped 6 bases, with 7 bases sitting between them. Per the germline V gene, CDR1 is SGHVS and CDR2 is FQNEAQ. The CDR3 region is CASSLGGKNTIYF. For the CDR3, the DNA is TGTGCCAGCAGCTTAGGAGGCAAAAACACCATATATTTT. The full variable domain, with the rest looked up from reference TRBV7-8 and TRBJ1-3, is GAGVSQSPRYKVAKRGQDVALRCDPISGHVSLFWYQQALGQGPEFLTYFQNEAQLDKSGLPSDRFFAERPEGSVSTLKIQRTQQEDSAVYLCASSLGGKNTIYFGEGSWLTVV.

The rearrangement uses TRBV5-4 and TRBJ2-3, with TRBD2 matching over 9 bases. This CDR3 spans 14 amino acids. In germline, CDR1 is SGHNT, CDR2 YYREEE (reference sequence). V shed 0 bases and J 6 bases; nucleotides not matched to a gene: 2. The chain's CDR3 is CASSLGAGGDTQYF. CDR3 nucleotides: TGTGCCAGCAGCTTGGGAGCGGGGGGTGATACGCAGTATTTT.

The V gene is TRBV5-8, the J gene TRBJ2-6; 8 nucleotides line up with TRBD1. Losses at the gene ends were 5 bases for V and 2 bases for J; bases not matched to a gene: 0. This CDR3 contains 14 residues. In germline, CDR1 is SGHTS, CDR2 YDEGEE. Here the CDR3 reads CASRDRAGANVLTF. CDR3 DNA: TGTGCCAGCAGGGACAGGGCTGGGGCCAACGTCCTGACTTTC.

This clone came up once. The chain recombines TRBV5-8 with TRBJ1-5; 7 nucleotides line up with TRBD1. Trimming at V came to 1 base and at J to 5 bases, leaving 9 bases not matched to a gene. This CDR3 has 16 amino acids. Germline CDR1 and CDR2: SGHTS and YDEGEE. CDR3 DNA: TGTGCCAGCAGCTTGTTCGGATCCAGGGGGGATCAGCCCCAGCATTTT. It translates to CASSLFGSRGDQPQHF.

This clone was seen a few times. V and J are TRBV3-1 (or the pseudogene TRBV3-2) and TRBJ1-2; tentative D call: TRBD1 (6 bases). Germline CDR1 LGHDT, CDR2 YNNKEL (reference sequence). This CDR3 has 15 amino acids. Trimming stripped 4 bases from V and 7 bases from J, with 19 bases between. CDR3 DNA: TGTGCCAGCAGCCTCCTGACAGGATCCGGGTTTGGCTACACCTTC. This sequence encodes CASSLLTGSGFGYTF.